The clone carrying this T cell receptor (beta chain) was recorded only once. These data originate in a study of T cell clones after liver transplantation. Study overall: As an antigen-independent comparator, third-party-reactive TCRbeta sequences came from pre-transplant mixed lymphocyte reactions. Without induction therapy, subjects received standard immunosuppression until 12-24 months post-transplant. Draws occurred before transplant, before withdrawal, and after complete or failed withdrawal.

Germline V gene sequence: CDR1 DFQATT, CDR2 SNEGSKA (reference sequence). V lost 3 bases, J lost 7 bases, and 10 bases lay in between. The CDR3 length is 11 residues. Clones were read by immunoSEQ multiplex PCR, and TCRdb kept only the in-frame ones, dropping some. The sample records some 80,000 clones, around four fifths being singletons. The material sequenced was CD4+ T cells from blood, taken roughly 50 months after liver transplant. The chain uses TRBV20-1 and TRBJ2-7, with a weak D call TRBD2 (6 bases). The receptor comes from a human patient who received a liver transplant. Some T cells may possibly be graft donor cells. The DNA for the CDR3 is TGCAGTGCTAGTGAGAGCGGGGAGCAGTACTTC. Residues: CSASESGEQYF.